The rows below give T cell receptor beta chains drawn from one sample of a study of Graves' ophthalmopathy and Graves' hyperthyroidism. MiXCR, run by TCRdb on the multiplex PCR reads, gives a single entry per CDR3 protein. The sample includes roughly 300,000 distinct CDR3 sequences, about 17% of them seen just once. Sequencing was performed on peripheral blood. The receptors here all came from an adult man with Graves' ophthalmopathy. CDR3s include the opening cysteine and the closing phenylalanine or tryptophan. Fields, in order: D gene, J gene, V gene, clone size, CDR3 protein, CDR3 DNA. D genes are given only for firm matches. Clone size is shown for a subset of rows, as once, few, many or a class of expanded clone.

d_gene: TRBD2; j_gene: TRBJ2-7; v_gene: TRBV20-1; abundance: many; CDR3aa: CSATSGSSPYEQYF; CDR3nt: TGCAGTGCTACCAGCGGGAGCTCCCCCTACGAGCAGTACTTC
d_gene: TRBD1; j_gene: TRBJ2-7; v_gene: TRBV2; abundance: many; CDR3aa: CASSRTGITYEQYF; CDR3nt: TGTGCCAGCTCTCGGACAGGGATAACCTACGAGCAGTACTTC
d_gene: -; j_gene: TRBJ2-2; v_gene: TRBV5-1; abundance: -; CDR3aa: CASSVTGKFGTGELFF; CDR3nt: TGCGCCAGCAGCGTAACAGGGAAGTTCGGCACCGGGGAGCTGTTTTTT
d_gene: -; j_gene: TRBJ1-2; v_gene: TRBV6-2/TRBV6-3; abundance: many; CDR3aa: CASSPAGLYGYTF; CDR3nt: TGTGCCAGCAGCCCTGCCGGACTTTATGGCTACACCTTC
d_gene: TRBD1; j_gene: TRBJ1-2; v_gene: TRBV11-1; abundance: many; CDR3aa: CASSANPGQVYYDYTF; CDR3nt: TGTGCCAGCAGCGCAAACCCGGGACAGGTATACTATGACTACACCTTC
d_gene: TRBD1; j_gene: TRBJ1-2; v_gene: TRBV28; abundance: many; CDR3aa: CASNTGGTNYGYTF; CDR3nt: TGTGCCAGCAATACAGGGGGAACTAACTATGGCTACACCTTC
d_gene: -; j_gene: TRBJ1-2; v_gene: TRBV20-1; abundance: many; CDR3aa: CSGYGGSGYGYTF; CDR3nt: TGCAGTGGCTACGGGGGCAGCGGCTATGGCTACACCTTC
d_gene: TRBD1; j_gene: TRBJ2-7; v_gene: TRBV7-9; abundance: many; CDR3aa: CASSVQRGQGWNF; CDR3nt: TGTGCCAGCAGCGTACAGAGGGGACAGGGGTGGAACTTC
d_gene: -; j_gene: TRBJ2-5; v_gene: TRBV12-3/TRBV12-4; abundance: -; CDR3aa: CASRLSEEETQYF; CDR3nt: TGTGCCAGCAGATTATCCGAGGAAGAAACCCAGTACTTC
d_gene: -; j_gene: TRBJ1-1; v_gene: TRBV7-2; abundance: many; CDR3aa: CASSLEQGGEAFF; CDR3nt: TGTGCCAGCAGCTTAGAACAGGGAGGGGAAGCTTTCTTT
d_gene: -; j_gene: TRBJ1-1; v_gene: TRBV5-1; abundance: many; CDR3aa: CASSLDTSRDTEAFF; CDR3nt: TGCGCCAGCAGCTTGGACACTTCGAGGGACACTGAAGCTTTCTTT
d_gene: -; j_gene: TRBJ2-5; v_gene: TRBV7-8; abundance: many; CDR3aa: CASTKSGQGGLETQYF; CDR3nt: TGTGCCAGCACCAAATCGGGGCAGGGGGGCCTCGAGACCCAGTACTTC
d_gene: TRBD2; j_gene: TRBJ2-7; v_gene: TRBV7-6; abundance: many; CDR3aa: CASSATSSLGYEQYF; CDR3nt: TGTGCCAGCAGCGCGACTAGCTCATTGGGCTACGAGCAGTACTTC
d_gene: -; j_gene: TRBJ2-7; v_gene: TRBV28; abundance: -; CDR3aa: CASTRGSSYEQYF; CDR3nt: TGTGCCAGCACCCGGGGCAGCTCCTACGAGCAGTACTTC
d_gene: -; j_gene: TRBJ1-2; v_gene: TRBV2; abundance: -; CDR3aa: CASSYPGGNGANYGYTF; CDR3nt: TGTGCCAGCAGTTACCCGGGGGGGAACGGAGCTAACTATGGCTACACCTTC
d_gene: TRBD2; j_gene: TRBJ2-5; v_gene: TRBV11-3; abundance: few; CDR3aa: CASSLDRLAGVQETQYF; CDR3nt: TGTGCCAGCAGCTTAGACCGACTAGCGGGGGTCCAAGAGACCCAGTACTTC
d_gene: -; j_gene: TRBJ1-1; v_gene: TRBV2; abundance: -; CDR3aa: CASSEQGWTEAFF; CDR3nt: TGTGCCAGCAGTGAACAGGGGTGGACTGAAGCTTTCTTT
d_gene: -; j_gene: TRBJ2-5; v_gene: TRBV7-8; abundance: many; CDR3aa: CASSTETGLTGLQETQYF; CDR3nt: TGTGCCAGCAGCACGGAAACAGGGTTGACGGGGCTCCAAGAGACCCAGTACTTC
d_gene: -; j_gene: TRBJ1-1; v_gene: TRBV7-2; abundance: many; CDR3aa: CASSSEGRLNTEAFF; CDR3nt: TGTGCCAGCAGCTCAGAAGGAAGACTGAACACTGAAGCTTTCTTT
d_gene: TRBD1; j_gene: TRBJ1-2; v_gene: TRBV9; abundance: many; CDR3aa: CASSAGTGGYGYTF; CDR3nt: TGTGCCAGCAGCGCGGGGACAGGGGGCTATGGCTACACCTTC
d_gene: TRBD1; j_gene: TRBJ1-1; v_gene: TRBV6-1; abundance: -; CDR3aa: CASVTGQGLMNTEAFF; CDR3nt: TGTGCCAGTGTAACGGGACAGGGACTAATGAACACTGAAGCTTTCTTT